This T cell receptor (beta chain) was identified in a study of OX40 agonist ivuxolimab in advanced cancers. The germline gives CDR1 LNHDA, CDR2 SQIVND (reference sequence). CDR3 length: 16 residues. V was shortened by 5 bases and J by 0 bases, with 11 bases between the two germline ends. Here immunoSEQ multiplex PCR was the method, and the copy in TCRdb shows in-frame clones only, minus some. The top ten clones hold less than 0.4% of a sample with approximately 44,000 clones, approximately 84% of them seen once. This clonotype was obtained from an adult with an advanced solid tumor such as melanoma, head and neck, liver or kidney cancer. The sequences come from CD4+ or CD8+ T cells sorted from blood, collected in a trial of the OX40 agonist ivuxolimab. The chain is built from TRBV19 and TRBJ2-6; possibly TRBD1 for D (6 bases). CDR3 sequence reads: CASSDGTFSGANVLTF. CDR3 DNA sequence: TGTGCCAGTAGTGATGGGACATTCTCTGGGGCCAACGTCCTGACTTTC.